The entry below gives a single T cell receptor beta chain sequence along with its context. Antigen specificity is unknown. In the same sample, other DNA sequences code for this CDR3. The data were obtained in a study of CD8+ T cells in alopecia areata. Alopecia areata patients provided lesional scalp punch biopsies and peripheral blood, both collected for the study. Looked up from germline, CDR1 is LNHDA and CDR2 is SQIVND (reference sequence). V was pared by 6 bases and J by 4 bases, with 6 bases of the junction left unmatched. The CDR3 sequence is 14 residues long. Points from the study as a whole: Lesional tissue from the scalp (especially in alopecia totalis/universalis) showed higher clonality than normal scalp. Sequenced scalp T cells also include alphabeta T cells resident in normal skin. Shared TCR sequences were less clear between patients than in mice, possibly partly from HLA diversity.

RNA, once extracted, was reverse transcribed into cDNA for use as the sequencing template. The table came from immunoSEQ multiplex PCR; TCRdb's copy has only in-frame clones and leaves some out. This table has some 25,000 clones, about 47% appearing once. Source material: NKG2D-high CD8+ T cells sorted from blood. V usage is TRBV19 and J usage is TRBJ2-7, with TRBD1 matching 10 bases. The TCR was taken from a human donor with alopecia areata. The CDR3 nucleotides read TGTGCCAGTAGCCCCGGACAGGGGGTATACGAGCAGTACTTC. This encodes CASSPGQGVYEQYF.